These 16 T cell receptor beta chains were all obtained from the same sample, sequenced in a study of blood T cells in healthy people across ages. PCR was performed a second time for 7 to 11 cycles using a sample-barcoded 5' primer and a J-beta primer mix. Via MiXCR, TCRdb re-called the 5' RACE reads, giving one row per CDR3 protein. The profile covers approximately 960,000 distinct CDR3 sequences, with 25% to 30% appearing a single time and 10% taken by the ten largest. The same data also contributed to another study, on T cells of mothers and their children.

The sequencing sample was made of blood. These receptor sequences come from a woman aged 40 to 50 in good health.

Ten or more counts support this clonotype. V gene TRBV20-1 combines with J gene TRBJ1-1; D not resolved. Trimming took off 6 bases at V and 1 base at J, with 3 bases between the two ends. This CDR3 spans 10 amino acids. CDR1 is DFQATT, CDR2 SNEGSKA, per germline (reference sequence). The CDR3 region has the DNA TGCAGTGCCAGGAACACTGAAGCTTTCTTT. Protein product: CSARNTEAFF.

This clonotype was seen only a few times. The rearrangement uses TRBV15 and TRBJ1-5, with a tentative D call TRBD1 (6 bases). Germline CDR1 and CDR2: LNHNV and YYDKDF (reference sequence). This CDR3 spans 14 amino acids. V lost 8 bases and J 2 bases, leaving 13 bases between the germline ends. The CDR3 is CATGGRYGNQPQHF. CDR3 nucleotide sequence: TGTGCCACCGGGGGCAGGTACGGCAATCAGCCCCAGCATTTT.

This clonotype has a count of ten or more. The chain uses TRBV7-2 and TRBJ2-1; the D gene is possibly TRBD1 (6 bases). Germline V CDR1 and CDR2: SGHTA, FQGNSA. The V end lost 4 bases, the J end lost 10 bases, and 11 bases lay between the germline ends. There are 12 residues in the CDR3. This chain's CDR3 is CASSSTGSEQFF. As DNA, the CDR3 is TGTGCCAGCAGCTCCACAGGGTCCGAGCAGTTCTTC. Full variable domain (remainder filled in from reference TRBV7-2 and TRBJ2-1): GAGVSQSPSNKVTEKGKDVELRCDPISGHTALYWYRQSLGQGLEFLIYFQGNSAPDKSGLPSDRFSAERTGGSVSTLTIQRTQQEDSAVYLCASSSTGSEQFFGPGTRLTVL.

The chain employs TRBV3-1 and TRBJ2-3; D is unclear. This CDR3 has 17 amino acids. Germline V gene lookup returns CDR1 LGHDT and CDR2 YNNKEL (reference sequence). Trimming shortened V by 1 base and J by 1 base, and 15 bases separated the two germline ends. CDR3 sequence reads: CASSQGIGDQRTDTQYF. The CDR3 DNA reads as TGTGCCAGCAGCCAAGGGATAGGAGACCAGCGCACAGATACGCAGTATTTT.

Worth noting for this clonotype: The junction departs from germline at one end; a sequencing error may be responsible. This sequence joins TRBV6-1 and TRBJ2-2; TRBD2 might be the D (5 bases). The CDR3 has 11 amino acids. CDR1 is MNHNS, CDR2 SASEGT, per germline. The CDR3 coding sequence is TGTGCCAGCAGGGTCACCGGGGAGCTGTTGTTT. It yields the protein CASRVTGELLF.

This clonotype appeared a few times. This chain links TRBV28 with TRBJ1-4, with 9 bases matching TRBD1. CDR3 size: 15 residues. The V gene end was trimmed by 6 bases and the J gene end by 3 bases; junction bases not matched to a gene: 5. CDR1 MDHEN and CDR2 SYDVKM come from the germline V gene. The CDR3 coding sequence is TGTGCCAGCAGGCCAACAGGGGGCTCTAATGAAAAACTGTTTTTT. Translation gives CASRPTGGSNEKLFF.

In this sample, this clonotype turned up a few times. The rearrangement uses TRBV6-4 and TRBJ2-1; 11 bases are shared with TRBD2. From germline, CDR1 is MRHNA and CDR2 SNTAGT. J gave up 5 bases and V 5 bases, and 5 bases lay outside the gene matches. The CDR3 has 15 amino acids. The CDR3 sequence is CASSTLAGAHNEQFF. The CDR3 nucleotides read TGTGCCAGCAGTACACTAGCGGGGGCCCACAATGAGCAGTTCTTC.

This clonotype came up a few times. The V call is TRBV4-1, the J call TRBJ1-6; D unclear. V was clipped by 4 bases and J by 7 bases, with 14 bases between them. This CDR3 region has 15 residues. CDR1 and CDR2 from the germline V gene are MGHRA and YSYEKL. Here the CDR3 DNA reads TGCGCCAGCAGCCCCTGGAGGGAGAAAAATTCACCCCTCCACTTT. Amino acids: CASSPWREKNSPLHF.

The chain has TRBV28 and TRBJ2-5; D possibly matches TRBD1 or TRBD2 (5 bases each). Germline V CDR1 and CDR2: MDHEN, SYDVKM. The length of the CDR3 is 15 residues. The V gene lost 5 bases and the J gene lost 1 base, with 14 bases spanning the gap. The CDR3 reads CASSLPGPGQETQYF. Here the CDR3 DNA reads TGTGCCAGCAGTCTTCCGGGACCGGGCCAAGAGACCCAGTACTTC.

This clonotype was picked up many times. The chain employs TRBV10-3 and TRBJ1-1, with D unclear. CDR3 size: 14 residues. CDR1 and CDR2 (germline): ENHRY, SYGVKD. V gave up 2 bases and J gave up 1 base, with 8 bases separating them. CDR3 bases: TGTGCCATCAGTGAGGGGCAGAGGAACACTGAAGCTTTCTTT. This translates into CAISEGQRNTEAFF.

This clonotype was counted ten times or more. This sequence joins TRBV7-9 and TRBJ2-7; TRBD1 might be the D (6 bases). The length of the CDR3 is 14 residues. Germline CDR1 is SEHNR and CDR2 is FQNEAQ (reference sequence). Trimming cost V 5 bases and J 3 bases, with 14 bases left between them. The CDR3 spells CASSLGQGLYEQYF. CDR3 DNA: TGTGCCAGCAGCCTCGGGCAGGGGCTCTACGAGCAGTACTTC.

V usage is TRBV29-1 and J usage is TRBJ1-2, with TRBD1 as a possible D gene (5 bases). This CDR3 has 11 residues. With 7 bases removed from V and 6 bases from J, the gap between germline ends came to 12 bases. Germline-derived CDR1 and CDR2 are SQVTM and ANQGSEA. CDR3 sequence: CSAGTLDGYTF. The CDR3 nucleotides are TGCAGCGCCGGGACCTTGGATGGCTACACCTTC. Variable domain in full (rest from reference TRBV29-1 and TRBJ1-2): SAVISQKPSRDICQRGTSLTIQCQVDSQVTMMFWYRQQPGQSLTLIATANQGSEATYESGFVIDKFPISRPNLTFSTLTVSNMSPEDSSIYLCSAGTLDGYTFGSGTRLTVV.

This clonotype was seen only a few times. The rearrangement links TRBV3-1 to TRBJ2-1; TRBD2 matches 14 bases. The CDR3 covers 17 residues. V gave up 5 bases and J gave up 10 bases; unmatched junction bases: 13. Germline CDR1 reads LGHDT; CDR2 reads YNNKEL (reference sequence). This CDR3 is CASSTPGLAGAPGEQFF. Here the CDR3 DNA reads TGTGCCAGCAGCACACCGGGACTAGCGGGGGCCCCTGGGGAGCAGTTCTTC.

There are many counts of this clonotype. This chain connects TRBV7-9 to TRBJ2-7, with D uncertain. The CDR3 runs 12 residues. Germline V CDR1 and CDR2: SEHNR, FQNEAQ (reference sequence). V lost 5 bases and J lost 2, with 7 bases in between. The CDR3 sequence is CASSRNPYEQYF. For the CDR3, the DNA is TGTGCCAGCAGCCGAAATCCCTACGAGCAGTACTTC.

This clonotype was recorded at least ten times. CDR3 nucleotide sequence: TGTGCCAGCAGTTTAGGACAGTACTCCTACGAGCAGTACTTC. This sequence encodes CASSLGQYSYEQYF. The chain employs TRBV12-3 or TRBV12-4 and TRBJ2-7, with a tentative D call TRBD1 (5 bases). V lost 1 base and J lost 0, with 7 bases in between. The CDR3 length is 14 residues.

This clonotype has just a few counts. The chain couples TRBV29-1 to TRBJ2-7; TRBD1 matches 7 bases. The CDR3 is made up of 15 amino acids. CDR1 is SQVTM, CDR2 ANQGSEA, per germline. V lost 6 bases and J lost 2; bases outside the gene matches: 13. The CDR3 sequence is CSVNGETGLTYEQYF. The CDR3, as DNA: TGCAGCGTCAACGGAGAGACAGGGCTAACCTACGAGCAGTACTTC.